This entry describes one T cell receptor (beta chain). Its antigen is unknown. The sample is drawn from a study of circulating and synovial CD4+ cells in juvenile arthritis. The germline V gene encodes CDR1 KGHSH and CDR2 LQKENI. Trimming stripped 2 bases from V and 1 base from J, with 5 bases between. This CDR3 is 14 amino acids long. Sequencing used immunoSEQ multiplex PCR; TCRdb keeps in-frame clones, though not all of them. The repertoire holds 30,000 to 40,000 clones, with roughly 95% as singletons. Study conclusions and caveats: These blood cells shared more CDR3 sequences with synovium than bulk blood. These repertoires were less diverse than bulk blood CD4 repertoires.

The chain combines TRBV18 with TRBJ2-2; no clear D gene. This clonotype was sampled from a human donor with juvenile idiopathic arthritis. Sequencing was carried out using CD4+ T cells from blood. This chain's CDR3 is CASSPEKNTGELFF. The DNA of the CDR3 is TGTGCCAGCTCACCAGAGAAGAACACCGGGGAGCTGTTTTTT. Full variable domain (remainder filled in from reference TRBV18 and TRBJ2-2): NAGVMQNPRHLVRRRGQEARLRCSPMKGHSHVYWYRQLPEEGLKFMVYLQKENIIDESGMPKERFSAEFPKEGPSILRIQQVVRGDSAAYFCASSPEKNTGELFFGEGSRLTVL.